A single T cell receptor beta chain is shown here with its context. Its specificity is unknown. The data belong to a study of T-cell reconstitution after alpha-beta-depleted transplantation in children. The TCRbeta library incorporated unique molecular identifiers. One entry per CDR3 protein results from TCRdb running MiXCR on the PCR reads. The sample lists 750,000 to 950,000 distinct CDR3 sequences; roughly 16% were seen once. The germline gives CDR1 SNHLY, CDR2 FYNNEI. V gave up 0 bases and J gave up 8 bases, with 11 bases separating them. The CDR3 consists of 14 residues. Study-wide results and limits: Several hundred expanded graft clones reportedly were the source of alpha-beta T cells about two months after transplant. T-cell numbers and diversity one year post-transplant derived largely from freshly generated T cells. The study traced high day-60 TCRbeta diversity in some patients to surviving recipient T cells and thymic progenitors.

This sequence originates from a male patient aged 10 to 17 who had a stem cell transplant for acute lymphoblastic leukemia, so the T cells may come from the graft donor. Specimen: PBMCs, mostly from graft donor cells, collected 360 days after TCRalphabeta/CD19-depleted stem cell transplant. The chain joins TRBV2 to TRBJ2-4, with D possibly being TRBD1 or TRBD2 (5 bases each). The CDR3: CASSEATAGDIQYF. The CDR3 nucleotides are TGTGCCAGCAGTGAAGCGACAGCCGGGGACATTCAGTACTTC.